This T cell receptor beta chain was sequenced during a study of blood T cell repertoires in COVID-19. Across the study: T cells, B-cell-depleted T cells, or PBMCs supplied cDNA or gDNA.

The CDR3 covers 17 residues. With 5 bases removed from V and 0 bases from J, the gap between germline ends came to 18 bases. Germline V gene data show CDR1 as SGHAT and CDR2 as FQNNGV. The authors' processing: Researchers report that nucleated cell counts were estimated from reference gene primer amplification. Measured with immunoSEQ multiplex PCR; TCRdb has only the in-frame clones, and not every one. The V and J calls and clone size are taken from that table; D and trimming were inferred from the DNA. In the table there are 25,000 to 35,000 clones, roughly 85% of which are singletons. J is TRBJ2-3 and V is TRBV11-2; D gene unclear. This receptor was taken from a human donor in a cohort sampled during active COVID-19. Sequencing used peripheral blood. This chain's CDR3 is CASSPRNARSSTDTQYF. CDR3 bases: TGTGCCAGCAGCCCTAGGAATGCCAGATCTAGCACAGATACGCAGTATTTT.